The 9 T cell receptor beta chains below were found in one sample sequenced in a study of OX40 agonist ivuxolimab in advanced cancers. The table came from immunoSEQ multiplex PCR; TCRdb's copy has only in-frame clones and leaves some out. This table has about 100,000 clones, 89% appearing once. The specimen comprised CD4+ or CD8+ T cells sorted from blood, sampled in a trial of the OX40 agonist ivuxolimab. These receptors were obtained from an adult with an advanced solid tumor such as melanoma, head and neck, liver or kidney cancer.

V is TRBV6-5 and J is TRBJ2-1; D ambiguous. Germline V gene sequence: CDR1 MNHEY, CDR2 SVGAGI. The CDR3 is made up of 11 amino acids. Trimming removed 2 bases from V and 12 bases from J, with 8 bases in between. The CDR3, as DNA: TGTGCCAGCAGTTACCTCGGAGTGCAGTTCTTC. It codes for CASSYLGVQFF.

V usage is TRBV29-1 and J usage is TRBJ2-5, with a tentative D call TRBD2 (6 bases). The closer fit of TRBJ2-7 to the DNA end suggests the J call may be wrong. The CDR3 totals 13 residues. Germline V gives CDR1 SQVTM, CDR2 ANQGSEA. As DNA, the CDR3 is TGCAGCGTGGGAGGTCACATTTCCTACGAGCAGTACTTC. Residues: CSVGGHISYEQYF.

The CDR3 DNA reads as TGTGCCAGCAGTTACTCGGGTGGAGGGGCGGAGACCCAGTACTTC. It codes for CASSYSGGGAETQYF. V usage is TRBV6-5 and J usage is TRBJ2-5; D may be TRBD2 (6 bases). This CDR3 is 15 amino acids long. The V end was cut by 0 bases, the J end by 5 bases, with 13 bases between. Germline CDR1 MNHEY, CDR2 SVGAGI.

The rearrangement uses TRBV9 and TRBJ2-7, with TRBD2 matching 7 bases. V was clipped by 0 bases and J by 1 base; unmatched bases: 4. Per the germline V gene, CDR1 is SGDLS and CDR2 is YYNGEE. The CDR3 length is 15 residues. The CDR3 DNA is TGTGCCAGCAGCGTAGAACCGGGGGGTTCCTACGAGCAGTACTTC. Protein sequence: CASSVEPGGSYEQYF.

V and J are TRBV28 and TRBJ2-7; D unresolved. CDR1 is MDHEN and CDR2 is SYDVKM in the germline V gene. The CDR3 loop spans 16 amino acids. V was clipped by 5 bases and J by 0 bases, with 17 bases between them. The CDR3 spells CASSTRGRRSSYEQYF. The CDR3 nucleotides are TGTGCCAGCAGTACCAGAGGTAGACGAAGCTCCTACGAGCAGTACTTC.

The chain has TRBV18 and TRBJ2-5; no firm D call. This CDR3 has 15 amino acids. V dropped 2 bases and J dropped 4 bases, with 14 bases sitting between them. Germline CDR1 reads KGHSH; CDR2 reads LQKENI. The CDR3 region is CASSPAVQDRETQYF. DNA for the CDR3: TGTGCCAGCTCACCAGCGGTTCAGGACCGAGAGACCCAGTACTTC.

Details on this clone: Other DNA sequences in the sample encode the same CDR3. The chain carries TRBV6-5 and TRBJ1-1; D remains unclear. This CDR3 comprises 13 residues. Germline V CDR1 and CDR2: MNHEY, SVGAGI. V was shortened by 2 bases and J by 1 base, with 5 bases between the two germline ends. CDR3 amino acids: CASSYGGNTEAFF. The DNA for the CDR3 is TGTGCCAGCAGTTACGGCGGGAACACTGAAGCTTTCTTT.

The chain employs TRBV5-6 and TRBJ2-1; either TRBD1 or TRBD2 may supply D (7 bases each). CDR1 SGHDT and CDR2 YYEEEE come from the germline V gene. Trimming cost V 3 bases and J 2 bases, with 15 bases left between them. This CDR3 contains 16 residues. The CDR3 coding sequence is TGTGCCAGCAGCTCGTCACAGGGGAGGGCCTACAATGAGCAGTTCTTC. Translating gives CASSSSQGRAYNEQFF.

The CDR3 region is CASSLGTRNTEAFF. CDR3 in DNA: TGTGCCAGCAGTTTAGGAACCCGGAACACTGAAGCTTTCTTT. The V gene is TRBV6-5, the J gene TRBJ1-1, with unresolved D. V gave up 4 bases and J gave up 1 base, with 10 bases separating them. CDR1 MNHEY and CDR2 SVGAGI come from the germline V gene. This CDR3 has 14 amino acids.